The 2 T cell receptor beta chains presented below share a single source sample, sequenced in a study of radiotherapy plus CTLA-4 blockade in lung cancer. Sequenced by immunoSEQ multiplex PCR; TCRdb stores in-frame clones only, minus some. The sample has around 99,000 clones, around nine tenths seen once. Sequenced material: peripheral blood, taken from a patient treated with radiotherapy plus ipilimumab. Receptors originate from a human donor with non-small cell lung cancer that progressed on radiotherapy plus ipilimumab.

J is TRBJ2-7 and V is TRBV5-1, with TRBD2 matching over 7 bases. This CDR3 comprises 14 residues. V lost 0 bases to trimming and J lost 4 bases; unmatched junction nucleotides: 4. From germline, CDR1 is SGHRS and CDR2 YFSETQ. The CDR3: CASSLGGGSYEQYF. The CDR3 nucleotides are TGCGCCAGCAGCTTGGGCGGGGGTAGTTACGAGCAGTACTTC.

With respect to this clone: Additional DNA sequences in this sample encode the identical CDR3. The genes are TRBV5-4 and TRBJ2-7; a possible D gene is TRBD1 (6 bases). This CDR3 has 15 residues. Looked up from germline, CDR1 is SGHNT and CDR2 is YYREEE (reference sequence). V lost 4 bases and J lost 2, with 16 bases in between. CDR3 amino acids: CASSQKDSRPYEQYF. CDR3 nucleotides: TGTGCCAGCAGCCAAAAGGACAGTAGGCCCTACGAGCAGTACTTC.